The next 26 T cell receptor beta chains were all read from a single sample in a study of blood T cells in healthy people across ages (dated by TCRdb to 2013 to 2016). The protocol used for the library was 5' RACE. Instrument used: Illumina HiSeq 2500. A second 7 to 11 cycle PCR used a sample-barcoded 5' primer and a J-beta primer mix. TCRdb itself trimmed the public reads at Q25 with fastp, ran MiXCR and retained productive beta chains. Entries that share a CDR3 protein sequence are merged under the most common genes and DNA. The sample profile shows roughly 680,000 distinct CDR3 sequences; over 40% of them were found once. The top ten hold roughly 13% of the sample. Sequencing was done on a sample of blood. These receptors were taken from a woman over 75 in good health.

This clonotype was counted between two and nine times. The gene calls are TRBV14 and TRBJ2-7; D might be TRBD1 or TRBD2, each matching 6 bases. The CDR3 is 17 residues long. V was pared by 4 bases and J by 7 bases, with 26 bases between. The V gene's germline CDR1 is SGHDN and CDR2 FVKESK. The CDR3 loop reads CASSRAGAGTFYNEQYF. The CDR3 region has the DNA TGTGCCAGCAGCCGGGCAGGGGCGGGGACCTTCTACAATGAGCAGTACTTC. Full variable domain (missing parts from reference TRBV14 and TRBJ2-7): EAGVTQFPSHSVIEKGQTVTLRCDPISGHDNLYWYRRVMGKEIKFLLHFVKESKQDESGMPNNRFLAERTGGTYSTLKVQPAELEDSGVYFCASSRAGAGTFYNEQYFGPGTRLTVT.

This clonotype was observed at least ten times. This chain connects TRBV5-1 to TRBJ2-3, with D unresolved. From germline, CDR1 is SGHRS and CDR2 YFSETQ. The V end was cut by 3 bases, the J end by 5 bases, with 10 bases between. This CDR3 region has 13 residues. The CDR3 here is CASSWDPLDTQYF. CDR3 bases: TGCGCCAGCAGCTGGGATCCGTTAGATACGCAGTATTTT.

The gene calls are TRBV29-1 and TRBJ2-1; TRBD1 matches 11 bases. The CDR3 has 13 residues. The V segment lost 6 bases and the J segment 3 bases; nucleotides outside the gene matches: 1. The germline gives CDR1 SQVTM, CDR2 ANQGSEA. The chain's CDR3 is CSVGTGGYNEQFF. CDR3 nucleotide sequence: TGCAGCGTGGGGACAGGGGGCTACAATGAGCAGTTCTTC.

The count of this clonotype is one. The chain uses TRBV6-5 and TRBJ1-2; a weak D match, TRBD1 (5 bases). The CDR3 spans 15 residues. Germline CDR1 reads MNHEY; CDR2 reads SVGAGI. Trimming pared 6 bases from V and 2 bases from J, leaving 16 bases between. The CDR3 here is CASRSTGTANYGYTF. The CDR3 nucleotides are TGTGCCAGCAGAAGTACCGGGACCGCGAACTATGGCTACACCTTC.

This clonotype has only a few counts. J is TRBJ1-2 and V is TRBV5-1; D call uncertain. The CDR3 consists of 14 residues. Trimming cost V 4 bases and J 6 bases, with 16 bases left between them. The germline gives CDR1 SGHRS, CDR2 YFSETQ. The CDR3 loop reads CASSLGLANNGYTF. CDR3 bases: TGCGCCAGCAGCCTTGGCCTAGCCAACAATGGCTACACCTTC.

This chain connects TRBV30 to TRBJ1-3; tentative D call: TRBD1 (6 bases). Between the trimmed V and J ends, which lost 3 bases and 7 bases, there was a span of 13 bases. The CDR3 length is 13 residues. CDR1 is GTSNPN and CDR2 is SVGIG in the germline V gene (reference sequence). DNA of the CDR3: TGTGCCTGGAGCCACAGGGTAATCAACACCATATATTTT. Its protein product is CAWSHRVINTIYF.

In its sample, this clonotype was seen a few times. The chain combines TRBV3-1 with TRBJ2-3; 8 positions agree with TRBD2. CDR1 is LGHDT, CDR2 YNNKEL, per germline (reference sequence). Trimming took 5 bases from V and 5 from J; bases not matched to a gene: 9. The CDR3 length is 15 residues. The CDR3 DNA sequence: TGTGCCAGCAGCATACGAGGGACTAGGGTAGATACGCAGTATTTT. It yields the protein CASSIRGTRVDTQYF.

The chain carries TRBV2 and TRBJ1-1; 8 bases fit TRBD1. Trimming at V came to 6 bases and at J to 6 bases, leaving 6 bases not matched to a gene. Germline lookup yields CDR1 SNHLY and CDR2 FYNNEI. CDR3 size: 13 residues. CDR3 bases: TGTGCCAGCAGAGTTGGGACAGGAGCTGAAGCTTTCTTT. Protein sequence: CASRVGTGAEAFF.

V gene TRBV7-8 combines with J gene TRBJ2-4; D unresolved. The end of the DNA fits TRBJ2-7 better, so the J call may be wrong. The CDR3 has 12 residues. Germline assignment: CDR1 SGHVS and CDR2 FQNEAQ. The CDR3 DNA follows: TGTGCCAGCAGCTTAGAGCCCATCGAGCAGTACTTC. It yields the protein CASSLEPIEQYF.

This clonotype was seen ten or more times. The V call is TRBV2, the J call TRBJ2-7; the D gene is possibly TRBD2 (6 bases). Germline CDR1 is SNHLY and CDR2 is FYNNEI. The CDR3 has 14 residues. Trimming left V 8 bases short and J 3 bases short, with 17 bases between. CDR3 loop: CASRGGTARYEQYF. The CDR3 DNA reads TGTGCCAGCCGAGGAGGGACGGCGCGCTACGAGCAGTACTTC.

The chain has TRBV3-1 and TRBJ1-1; possibly TRBD1 for D (5 bases). Per germline, CDR1 LGHDT and CDR2 YNNKEL (reference sequence). The length of the CDR3 is 12 residues. V was cut by 3 bases and J by 6 bases, with 8 bases left in between. In nucleotides, the CDR3 is TGTGCCAGCAGCCAGGGGACTTCTGAAGCTTTCTTT. Residues: CASSQGTSEAFF. Drawing the rest from reference TRBV3-1 and TRBJ1-1, the complete variable domain is DTAVSQTPKYLVTQMGNDKSIKCEQNLGHDTMYWYKQDSKKFLKIMFSYNNKELIINETVPNRFSPKSPDKAHLNLHINSLELGDSAVYFCASSQGTSEAFFGQGTRLTVV.

Regarding this clonotype: A much larger clone differs by one base, so this may be a read error. The chain links TRBV3-1 to TRBJ2-7, with unresolved D. Per germline, CDR1 LGHDT and CDR2 YNNKEL (reference sequence). This CDR3 is 13 amino acids long. CDR3 nucleotide sequence: TGTGCCAGCAGCCACCCCCTCTCCCACGAGCAGTACTTC. Protein: CASSHPLSHEQYF.

This clonotype was detected only a few times. V is TRBV6-5 and J is TRBJ2-5; 7 nucleotides match TRBD1. The CDR3 contains 15 residues. Germline CDR1 MNHEY, CDR2 SVGAGI. With V trimmed by 5 bases and J by 0 bases, 6 bases remained unmatched. CDR3 amino acids: CASSPGTDYQETQYF. DNA for the CDR3: TGTGCCAGCAGTCCCGGGACAGACTACCAAGAGACCCAGTACTTC.

This clonotype was detected a few times. The J gene is TRBJ1-2, the V gene TRBV27; D remains unclear. The CDR3 extends over 14 amino acids. Per the germline V gene, CDR1 is MNHEY and CDR2 is SMNVEV (reference sequence). Between the trimmed V and J ends, which lost 5 bases and 1 base, there was a span of 11 bases. The CDR3 sequence: CASSTLGINYGYTF. In DNA, the CDR3 is TGTGCCAGCAGTACCCTAGGAATTAACTATGGCTACACCTTC.

This clonotype was seen ten or more times. The rearrangement uses TRBV7-9 and TRBJ2-7; TRBD1 matches at 7 bases. The CDR3 is made up of 18 amino acids. CDR1 SEHNR and CDR2 FQNEAQ come from the germline V gene (reference sequence). The trim removed 3 bases at V and 2 bases at J, leaving 16 bases unmatched. The CDR3 coding sequence is TGTGCCAGCAGCTTGATGACAGGGAGCAAGATGGGCCCCTACGAGCAGTACTTC. This sequence encodes CASSLMTGSKMGPYEQYF.

The rearrangement uses TRBV7-3 and TRBJ1-4; no definite D call. The germline V gene encodes CDR1 SGHTA and CDR2 FQGTGA. The CDR3 is 13 residues long. The V gene lost 5 bases and the J gene lost 6 bases, with 10 bases spanning the gap. The CDR3 here is CASSQSTYEKLFF. CDR3 coding DNA: TGTGCCAGCAGCCAGTCAACGTATGAAAAACTGTTTTTT.

This clonotype was seen ten or more times. This chain uses TRBV7-2 with TRBJ2-1; D is unresolved. CDR3 length: 16 amino acids. Germline CDR1 SGHTA, CDR2 FQGNSA. V shed 2 bases and J shed 4 bases, with 15 bases lying between them. The CDR3 DNA reads as TGTGCCAGCAGCTTATTTCCAAGGGCAATTTACAATGAGCAGTTCTTC. This encodes CASSLFPRAIYNEQFF.

This clonotype was counted once. A clone one base away is much larger, so this may be a read error. The rearrangement uses TRBV9 and TRBJ2-1; 16 bases match TRBD2. Germline values: CDR1 SGDLS, CDR2 YYNGEE. This CDR3 region has 19 residues. CDR3 loop: CANSVRGLAGGPSYNEQFF. In nucleotides, the CDR3 is TGTGCCAACAGCGTCCGGGGACTAGCGGGAGGGCCGTCCTACAATGAGCAGTTCTTC.

This clonotype was detected a few times. The chain carries TRBV5-1 and TRBJ2-1, with no clear D. The CDR3 is 16 residues long. Deletions cut 0 bases from V and 2 bases from J, with 12 bases between. Germline assignment: CDR1 SGHRS and CDR2 YFSETQ. In DNA, the CDR3 is TGCGCCAGCAGCTTGGAAGCGTCAGGAGCCTACAATGAGCAGTTCTTC. Amino acid sequence: CASSLEASGAYNEQFF.

With respect to this clonotype: It may be a read error: a sequence one base away is much more abundant. The V call is TRBV18, the J call TRBJ2-1; D is perhaps TRBD2 (6 bases). The CDR3 has 14 residues. CDR1 is KGHSH and CDR2 is LQKENI in the germline V gene. V was pared by 4 bases and J by 6 bases, with 13 bases between. CDR3 nucleotide sequence: TGTGCCAGCTCACGATTGGGGGGAACCAATGAGCAGTTCTTC. Amino acid sequence: CASSRLGGTNEQFF.

Ten or more counts support this clonotype. This chain uses TRBV5-5 with TRBJ2-1, with 7 bases matching TRBD2. V was clipped by 6 bases and J by 4 bases; unmatched bases: 13. Germline V CDR1 and CDR2: SGHKS, YYEKEE (reference sequence). CDR3 length: 16 residues. The CDR3 DNA is TGTGCCAGCACCCAACTGGCGGGAGCGGTGTACAATGAGCAGTTCTTC. Protein product: CASTQLAGAVYNEQFF.

The chain recombines TRBV11-2 with TRBJ1-2; D is uncertain. V was clipped by 5 bases and J by 6 bases, with 16 bases between them. Germline CDR1 and CDR2: SGHAT and FQNNGV. The CDR3 consists of 14 residues. CDR3 amino acids: CASSLMGLPDGYTF. In nucleotides, the CDR3 is TGTGCCAGCAGCCTTATGGGTCTGCCGGATGGCTACACCTTC.

Regarding this clonotype: This may arise from a read error, as a much more abundant clone is one base away. The chain has TRBV5-1 and TRBJ2-5; D not resolved. From germline, CDR1 is SGHRS and CDR2 YFSETQ. The CDR3 is 15 amino acids. Trimming took 7 bases from V and 11 from J, leaving 27 bases between them. CDR3 loop: CASGRSGSVVDEQYF. In DNA, the CDR3 is TGCGCCAGCGGCCGTTCCGGGTCCGTAGTCGATGAGCAGTACTTC.

This clonotype was counted ten times or more. The rearrangement uses TRBV12-3 or TRBV12-4 and TRBJ2-1; D is ambiguous. V dropped 6 bases and J dropped 10 bases, with 16 bases sitting between them. This CDR3 contains 13 residues. CDR3 sequence (DNA): TGTGCCAGCAGCTTGGCAGGCAGGTTAGAGCAGTTCTTC. It yields the protein CASSLAGRLEQFF.

In the case of this clonotype: This may be a read error: a much more frequent sequence differs by one nucleotide. The chain employs TRBV12-3 or TRBV12-4 and TRBJ2-7; perhaps TRBD2 as D (6 bases). The J call is doubtful: the DNA matches TRBJ2-5 better. The CDR3 is 16 amino acids. The CDR3 sequence is CASSPSRSPREETQYF. Written as DNA, the CDR3 is TGTGCCAGCAGTCCCTCGAGGTCCCCTCGGGAGGAGACCCAGTACTTC.

The CDR3 protein is CASSYGGWGLNTEAFF. In nucleotides, the CDR3 is TGTGCCAGCAGTTACGGGGGTTGGGGTTTGAACACTGAAGCTTTCTTT. V is TRBV6-5 and J is TRBJ1-1, with D possibly matching TRBD1 (5 bases). The length of the CDR3 is 16 residues. CDR1 and CDR2 (germline): MNHEY, SVGAGI. The V and J ends lost 2 bases and 0 bases respectively, with 13 bases between them.